These 20 T cell receptor beta chains were sequenced from one sample in a study of cytomegalovirus exposure and HLA in healthy donors. The PCR had 60 Vbeta and 13 Jbeta primers. The data were produced by immunoSEQ multiplex PCR, yet TCRdb's version contains in-frame clones alone and is incomplete. The table lists 100,000 or so clones, around 62% of them singletons, with 4.5% to 7% in the top ten. Sequenced material: PBMCs. These receptors were obtained from a woman aged 25 to 39 in good health and CMV-seropositive.

The genes are TRBV6-1 and TRBJ1-1; 10 nucleotides line up with TRBD1. This CDR3 comprises 15 residues. V shed 4 bases and J 8 bases; nucleotides not matched to a gene: 10. The germline gives CDR1 MNHNS, CDR2 SASEGT. CDR3 protein: CASSGGGTGEVEAFF. The CDR3 nucleotides read TGTGCCAGCAGTGGAGGGGGGACAGGGGAGGTCGAAGCTTTCTTT.

Here the CDR3 DNA reads TGCGCCAGCAGCCAGGTTAGCGGGGGGGCCTCCTACAATGAGCAGTTCTTC. Protein sequence: CASSQVSGGASYNEQFF. This chain joins TRBV4-3 and TRBJ2-1; 11 bases match TRBD2. Germline-derived CDR1 and CDR2 are LGHNA and YSLEER. J lost 0 bases, V lost 3 bases, and 4 bases had no gene match. This CDR3 contains 17 residues.

This clone was picked up a small number of times. Compared with germline, one end of the junction differs, possibly owing to a read error. The chain carries TRBV5-1 and TRBJ1-2; D is possibly TRBD1 (5 bases). CDR3 size: 14 residues. Germline CDR1 SGHRS, CDR2 YFSETQ. The CDR3 region has the DNA TGCGCCAGCAGCTTGCAGGGCGGGGAGAATGGCTACCCCTTC. This sequence encodes CASSLQGGENGYPF. Full variable domain (remainder filled in from reference TRBV5-1 and TRBJ1-2): KAGVTQTPRYLIKTRGQQVTLSCSPISGHRSVSWYQQTPGQGLQFLFEYFSETQRNKGNFPGRFSGRQFSNSRSEMNVSTLELGDSALYLCASSLQGGENGYPFGSGTRLTVV.

The chain uses TRBV2 and TRBJ1-2, with 12 nucleotides matching TRBD1. This CDR3 spans 14 amino acids. The ends lost 11 bases at V and 4 bases at J; junction bases unmatched: 8. Germline V gives CDR1 SNHLY, CDR2 FYNNEI. For the CDR3, the DNA is TGTGCCGGGACAGGGGGCGCGGTGGTCTATGGCTACACCTTC. Encoded protein: CAGTGGAVVYGYTF.

This clone turned up a few times. The rearrangement uses TRBV9 and TRBJ1-3; unclear D gene. The CDR3 totals 14 residues. The V gene's germline CDR1 is SGDLS and CDR2 YYNGEE. V was clipped by 2 bases and J by 2 bases, with 8 bases between them. The CDR3 protein is CASSVRATGNTIYF. Here the CDR3 DNA reads TGTGCCAGCAGCGTGAGGGCAACTGGAAACACCATATATTTT.

There are a few counts of this clone. The chain employs TRBV6-6 and TRBJ1-6; 8 bases align to TRBD1. J was trimmed by 7 bases and V by 4 bases; bases with no gene match: 6. This CDR3 comprises 15 residues. Germline CDR1 MNHNY, CDR2 SVGAGI (reference sequence). The CDR3 DNA reads as TGTGCCAGCAGTTTCATCGACAGGGGCAATTCACCCCTCCACTTT. This codes for CASSFIDRGNSPLHF.

This rearrangement joins TRBV9 to TRBJ1-6; possibly TRBD1 for D (5 bases). With 0 bases removed from V and 6 bases from J, the gap between germline ends came to 13 bases. The CDR3 runs 16 residues. CDR1 SGDLS and CDR2 YYNGEE come from the germline V gene. In DNA form, the CDR3 reads TGTGCCAGCAGCGTAGATCTCGGCGGGGGTAATTCACCCCTCCACTTT. This codes for CASSVDLGGGNSPLHF.

V usage is TRBV4-2 and J usage is TRBJ1-6, with 8 bases aligning to TRBD1. The CDR3 length is 17 residues. V shed 0 bases, J shed 10 bases, and the junction held 11 bases outside the gene matches. Germline V gene data show CDR1 as LGHNA and CDR2 as YNFKEQ. CDR3 nucleotide sequence: TGTGCCAGCAGCCAAGATTATTTAGGGACAGGACGATCACCCCTCCACTTT. It yields the protein CASSQDYLGTGRSPLHF.

Points on this clone: A much larger clone sits a single nucleotide away, making a read error possible. V is TRBV4-2 and J is TRBJ1-2; D not resolved. CDR1 and CDR2 from the germline V gene are LGHNA and YNFKEQ. The CDR3 spans 13 residues. V lost 0 bases and J 8 bases, leaving 10 bases between the germline ends. This CDR3 is CASSQDLGGGYTF. The CDR3, as DNA: TGTGCCAGCAGCCAAGATCTCGGAGGCGGCTACACCTTC.

The CDR3 protein is CASSMAASTDTQYF. CDR3 bases: TGTGCCAGCAGTATGGCCGCAAGCACAGATACGCAGTATTTT. This chain uses TRBV27 with TRBJ2-3; no clear D. V lost 5 bases and J lost 0, with 9 bases in between. The CDR3 is made up of 14 amino acids. Germline CDR1 is MNHEY and CDR2 is SMNVEV (reference sequence).

This clone was found a few times. The V and J genes are TRBV5-6 and TRBJ1-5; maybe TRBD1 (5 bases). The CDR3 is 16 amino acids. V lost 0 bases, J lost 0 bases, and 10 bases lay in between. Germline CDR1 SGHDT, CDR2 YYEEEE. CDR3 amino acids: CASSLGGGFSNQPQHF. Written as DNA, the CDR3 is TGTGCCAGCAGCTTGGGGGGGGGATTTAGCAATCAGCCCCAGCATTTT. Full variable domain (missing parts from reference TRBV5-6 and TRBJ1-5): DAGVTQSPTHLIKTRGQQVTLRCSPKSGHDTVSWYQQALGQGPQFIFQYYEEEERQRGNFPDRFSGHQFPNYSSELNVNALLLGDSALYLCASSLGGGFSNQPQHFGDGTRLSIL.

The chain is built from TRBV6-6 and TRBJ1-1; TRBD1 agrees at 8 bases. There are 14 residues in the CDR3. V gave up 6 bases and J gave up 1 base; unmatched junction bases: 4. Germline CDR1 reads MNHNY; CDR2 reads SVGAGI (reference sequence). CDR3 nucleotides: TGTGCCAGCAGCGCCGGACAGGGGAACACTGAAGCTTTCTTT. This gives the protein CASSAGQGNTEAFF.

The chain links TRBV7-2 to TRBJ1-1, with D possibly matching TRBD1 (5 bases). The CDR3 consists of 14 residues. The germline V gene has CDR1 SGHTA and CDR2 FQGNSA. Trimming shortened V by 5 bases and J by 6 bases, and 16 bases separated the two germline ends. For the CDR3, the DNA is TGTGCCAGCAGCACACGAGGAGGGGCCCCTGAAGCTTTCTTT. Translated, it gives CASSTRGGAPEAFF.

CDR3 amino acids: CASSPGQGETEAFF. The CDR3 DNA is TGCGCCAGCAGCCCGGGACAGGGGGAAACTGAAGCTTTCTTT. The chain combines TRBV4-1 with TRBJ1-1; TRBD1 matches 11 bases. The CDR3 loop spans 14 amino acids. The trim removed 4 bases at V and 5 bases at J, leaving 3 bases unmatched. CDR1 and CDR2 (germline): MGHRA, YSYEKL.

Notes on this clone: At the DNA level, this CDR3 is encoded by other sequences in the same sample as well. This chain links TRBV4-2 with TRBJ2-3, with TRBD2 matching over 11 bases. V shed 2 bases and J 6 bases; nucleotides not matched to a gene: 10. The germline V gene encodes CDR1 LGHNA and CDR2 YNFKEQ. This CDR3 comprises 17 residues. The CDR3 DNA reads TGTGCCAGCAGCCAATCCAATAGCGGGGGGGCCACGGATACGCAGTATTTT. Its translation is CASSQSNSGGATDTQYF.

In this sample, this clone turned up a few times. As DNA, the CDR3 is TGTGCCAGCAGCTATTCCCCGGGGACAGGGGGCGGTCAGCCCCAGCATTTT. Amino acids: CASSYSPGTGGGQPQHF. The chain has TRBV7-2 and TRBJ1-5; TRBD1 matches 12 bases. The CDR3 extends over 17 amino acids. With V trimmed by 4 bases and J by 6 bases, 10 bases remained unmatched. Germline V lookup: CDR1 SGHTA, CDR2 FQGNSA.

V usage is TRBV4-1 and J usage is TRBJ1-6; no reliable D call. The CDR3 covers 15 residues. The V and J ends lost 0 bases and 7 bases respectively, with 10 bases between them. Germline values: CDR1 MGHRA, CDR2 YSYEKL. The CDR3 DNA reads as TGCGCCAGCAGCCAAGACGTGGCGGGGAATTCACCCCTCCACTTT. It is translated as CASSQDVAGNSPLHF.

The chain joins TRBV30 to TRBJ1-2; perhaps TRBD1 as D (5 bases). The CDR3 consists of 16 residues. Trimming pared 0 bases from V and 5 bases from J, leaving 19 bases between. Germline lookup yields CDR1 GTSNPN and CDR2 SVGIG (reference sequence). CDR3 DNA: TGTGCCTGGAGTGTCTGGGCGGGACGGAGGACATATGGCTACACCTTC. Amino acids: CAWSVWAGRRTYGYTF.

This clone has only a few counts. This chain connects TRBV19 to TRBJ1-5, with 9 nucleotides matching TRBD1. Germline-derived CDR1 and CDR2 are LNHDA and SQIVND (reference sequence). The CDR3 loop spans 16 amino acids. The ends lost 5 bases at V and 3 bases at J; junction bases unmatched: 8. In DNA, the CDR3 is TGTGCCAGTAGTTTCCAACAGGGGGCGAACAATCAGCCCCAGCATTTT. As protein: CASSFQQGANNQPQHF. Looking up the rest from reference TRBV19 and TRBJ1-5 gives the full variable domain: DGGITQSPKYLFRKEGQNVTLSCEQNLNHDAMYWYRQDPGQGLRLIYYSQIVNDFQKGDIAEGYSVSREKKESFPLTVTSAQKNPTAFYLCASSFQQGANNQPQHFGDGTRLSIL.

V and J are TRBV7-9 and TRBJ2-1, with a weak D call TRBD2 (5 bases). Germline assignment: CDR1 SEHNR and CDR2 FQNEAQ (reference sequence). The CDR3 runs to 14 residues. The V gene lost 2 bases and the J gene lost 6 bases, with 11 bases spanning the gap. The DNA of the CDR3 is TGTGCCAGCAGCTTAACGACGGGGTCCAATGAGCAGTTCTTC. It translates to CASSLTTGSNEQFF.